This T cell receptor (beta chain) was recovered during a study of human T cells and chemical hapten exposure. Study-wide background: The study traced per-sample TCR yield variation mainly to small differences in pooled library volumes.

Unmatched junction bases numbered 5, after V lost 3 bases and J lost 6 bases. This CDR3 has 16 amino acids. CDR1 and CDR2 (germline): KGHDR, SFDVKD. The library tagged each cDNA molecule with unique molecular identifiers. In TCRdb, the RACE reads were re-called with MiXCR into one record per CDR3 protein. The repertoire consists of fewer than 85,000 distinct CDR3 sequences, with around 9.4% occurring once and the leading ten covering about 1.7%. Time point: healthy volunteer bleed at 6 weeks. Sequencing started from total RNA isolated from unfractionated whole blood. Input material: whole blood. The chain uses TRBV24-1 and TRBJ1-6; the match to TRBD1 covers 9 bases. The receptor was derived from a female donor in good health. Some clones in this sample may be carry-over from other donors' samples. CDR3 loop: CATSDPWTGANSPLHF. In DNA form, the CDR3 reads TGTGCCACCAGTGATCCATGGACAGGGGCTAATTCACCCCTCCACTTT.